The subject of this entry is one TCR beta chain. There are many counts of this clonotype. Its antigen remains undetermined. No quality values exist for individual bases; no much larger clone is one base distant. From V the trimming removes 9 bases and from J it removes 9 bases, while the gene matches leave 14 bases of the junction unaccounted for. Via the germline V gene, CDR1 is KGHDR and CDR2 SFDVKD. Inclusive of the bounding cysteine and phenylalanine, the CDR3 is 14 residues long. Only the CDR3 DNA stays, 42 bases, in frame from base 1. Hyperthyroidism patients were newly diagnosed, had a disease duration of under 2 months, and were aged 18 to 65 years. Any patient with an uncontrolled infection, another autoimmune disease, pregnancy or lactation was excluded. Diagnoses relied on clinical symptoms, serum thyroxine and TRAb, thyroid ultrasound and orbital computed tomography. Blood from progressor patients was collected at the time of first diagnosis with hyperthyroidism, before any ophthalmopathy symptoms had appeared. PBMCs were separated from roughly 9.6 ml of fresh peripheral blood using Ficoll-Paque density gradient centrifugation. Patients classed as progressors first received a Graves' hyperthyroidism diagnosis and then went on to develop ophthalmopathy during follow-up. Total RNA was extracted with Trizol reagent, and quality was checked on an Agilent 2100 Bioanalyzer.

Amplification of TCR beta CDR3 regions was carried out from RNA transcripts. A first-round RT-PCR of the TCR CDR3 used the HTBI primer set with the Qiagen OneStep RT-PCR kit. Libraries were constructed in a second round of multiplex PCR, after which size selection and purification were carried out. The libraries were sequenced on an Illumina HiSeq2000 using paired-end 100 bp reads. On the authors' methods: SOAPnuke was used to process the raw data, removing reads that contained adapters or uncalled bases, had a mean Phred below 15, or lacked an exact match to the constant primer or identifier. COPE v1.2.5 was used to merge high-quality paired reads, and clonotypes were defined as unique nucleotide sequences. MiTCR v1.1 was used to align clonotypes to the IMGT TRBV, TRBD and TRBJ reference segments. Only V-J combinations with frequency above 0.0001, covering roughly 99% of repertoires, were analysed. A TCS score was defined as the ratio of F50 (clonal expansion) to E x V (chaos), with BLOSUM62-based TCRdist applied between CDR3 peptides within each V-J. Welch's t-statistics and random forest reduced around 550 V-J features to about 13, which were used in a naive Bayes classifier (R e1071). TCRdb's own reprocessing of the public reads used fastp at Q25 and MiXCR and kept productive beta chains. All rows with the same CDR3 protein become a single entry with the most common DNA and genes. These V and J calls derive from TCRdb rather than the authors' analysis. Present in this sample are around 290,000 distinct CDR3 sequences, 13% of which were seen just once. Jointly, the top ten make up more than 7.5% of the sample.

The data derive from a study of T cells in Graves' hyperthyroidism and ophthalmopathy (dated by TCRdb to the late 2010s). Broadly, across the study: Peripheral blood samples were taken at the time of initial diagnosis, prior to any treatment. An independent validation cohort of 18 to 20 hyperthyroidism patients and some 15 patients who later progressed to ophthalmopathy tested prospective prediction of ophthalmopathy. According to the paper, TCR Vbeta CDR3 sequencing was carried out on 135 peripheral blood samples, which came from fewer than 50 ophthalmopathy, under 85 hyperthyroidism and approximately 17 progressor patients. The 100 or so discovery patients were randomly split 7:3 into training and test sets. To identify distinguishing TCR V-J signatures, a discovery cohort of about 100 patients was used, comprising some 43 with Graves' ophthalmopathy and some 60 with stable Graves' hyperthyroidism. After blood sampling, hyperthyroidism patients were treated with methimazole at a starting dose of 30 mg daily, and ophthalmopathy patients were treated with high-dose intravenous methylprednisolone. The study also compared thyroid tissue and blood T-cell repertoires from about 6 Graves' hyperthyroidism patients.

Broader findings and caveats from the paper: Most expanded thyroid clonotypes (frequency above 0.001) were also detected in blood, a finding suggesting that blood repertoires may reflect thyroid immune responses. A model built on a 13 V-J signature distinguished ophthalmopathy from stable hyperthyroidism, reaching roughly 88% sensitivity and approximately 81% specificity in cross-validation and 80%/75% in testing. During validation, the model predicted progression to ophthalmopathy a median of approximately six months ahead of onset, with more than 55% sensitivity and roughly 72% specificity. No statistical method was used to set the sample size in advance, and investigators knew the group allocation.

The chain was built from TRBV24-1 and TRBJ2-5, with 8 junctional bases fitting TRBD1. The sequencing sample was made of blood. The TCR was taken from a young woman with Graves' hyperthyroidism that later progressed to Graves' ophthalmopathy. The CDR3 sequence is CATGSGQADGAQYF. The nucleotides are TGTGCCACCGGATCGGGACAGGCCGATGGGGCCCAGTACTTC.